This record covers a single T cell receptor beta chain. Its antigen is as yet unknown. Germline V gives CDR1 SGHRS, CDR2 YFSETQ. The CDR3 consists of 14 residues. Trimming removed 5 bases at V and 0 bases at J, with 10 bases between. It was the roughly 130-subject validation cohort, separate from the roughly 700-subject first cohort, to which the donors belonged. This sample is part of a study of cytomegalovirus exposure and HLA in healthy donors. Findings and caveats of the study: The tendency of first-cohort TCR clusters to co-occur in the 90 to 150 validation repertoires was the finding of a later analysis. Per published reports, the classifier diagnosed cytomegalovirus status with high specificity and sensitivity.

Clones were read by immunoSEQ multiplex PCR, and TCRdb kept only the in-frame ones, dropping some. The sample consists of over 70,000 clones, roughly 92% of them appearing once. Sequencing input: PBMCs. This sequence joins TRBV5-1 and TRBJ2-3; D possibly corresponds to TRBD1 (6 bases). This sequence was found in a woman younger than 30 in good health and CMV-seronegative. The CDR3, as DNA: TGCGCCAGCAGACAAGGACAGAGCACAGATACGCAGTATTTT. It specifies CASRQGQSTDTQYF. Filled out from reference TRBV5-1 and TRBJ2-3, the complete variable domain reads KAGVTQTPRYLIKTRGQQVTLSCSPISGHRSVSWYQQTPGQGLQFLFEYFSETQRNKGNFPGRFSGRQFSNSRSEMNVSTLELGDSALYLCASRQGQSTDTQYFGPGTRLTVL.